The entry below gives a single T cell receptor (beta chain) sequence along with its context. This specimen belongs to a study of cytomegalovirus exposure and HLA in healthy donors. The CDR3 runs to 14 residues. Germline V lookup: CDR1 SGHTA, CDR2 FQGNSA. J lost 3 bases, V lost 4 bases, and 5 bases had no gene match. The PCR used 60 Vbeta and 13 Jbeta primers. Sequencing was performed with immunoSEQ multiplex PCR; in TCRdb, only in-frame clones are kept and a portion is missing. The repertoire holds some 90,000 clones, with just over 75% as singletons. This chain uses TRBV7-2 with TRBJ1-2; 7 nucleotides agree with TRBD1. What was sequenced was PBMCs. This TCR was recovered from a man aged 30 to 45 in good health and CMV-seronegative. The CDR3: CASSSRDRDYGYTF. Here the CDR3 DNA reads TGTGCCAGCAGCTCCCGCGACAGGGACTATGGCTACACCTTC.